This T cell receptor beta chain was profiled in a study of T cell changes during pregnancy in multiple sclerosis. Assay: immunoSEQ multiplex PCR; the TCRdb copy retains only in-frame clones and omits some. This repertoire shows around 31,000 clones, 90% found once; its top ten account for just over 0.55%. V was clipped by 1 base and J by 5 bases; unmatched bases: 9. The CDR3 has 16 residues. Germline assignment: CDR1 SGHTA and CDR2 FQGNSA. The material sequenced was CD4+ T cells from peripheral blood mononuclear cells, taken in the third trimester of pregnancy. The chain is built from TRBV7-2 and TRBJ1-1; 8 bases are shared with TRBD1. The TCR sequence derives from a female donor in good health, enrolled as a control in a pregnancy study. CDR3 loop: CASSLGPPGGGTEAFF. The CDR3 DNA is TGTGCCAGCAGCTTAGGCCCCCCAGGGGGCGGAACTGAAGCTTTCTTT.